The source of this T cell receptor (beta chain) is a study of Ad26.COV2.S vaccination and SARS-CoV-2 variants. This CDR3 comprises 15 residues. Germline V gives CDR1 PRHDT, CDR2 FYEKMQ (reference sequence). Deletions cut 6 bases from V and 2 bases from J, with 17 bases between. The data were produced by immunoSEQ multiplex PCR, yet TCRdb's version contains in-frame clones alone and is incomplete. The data contain about 480,000 clones, 87% of them seen just once; the ten biggest clones take up over 10%. The treatment here: roughly 19 received Ad26.COV2.S at low or high dose, single or two shots; a few received placebo; per-sample allocation not given. Following the first vaccine or placebo injection, samples were taken on day 63.

Sample: peripheral blood, taken in a trial of Ad26.COV2.S vaccine versus placebo. The J gene is TRBJ2-7, the V gene TRBV13; TRBD1 or TRBD2 may be the D gene (7 bases each). This receptor was taken from a person between 18 and 59 years old who received the Ad26.COV2.S COVID-19 vaccine or a placebo. This CDR3 reads CASRPQGGHPYEQYF. The CDR3 region has the DNA TGTGCCAGCAGACCTCAGGGGGGGCACCCCTACGAGCAGTACTTC.